The next 5 T cell receptor beta chains were all read from a single sample in a study of shared clonotypes between healthy human individuals. TCRdb's table, derived via immunoSEQ multiplex PCR, lists solely in-frame clones and lacks some. The data hold 2.3 million or so clones, with roughly 93% observed a single time. The source material was naive CD4+ T cells from PBMCs. Subset in this sample: CD45RA+ positively selected. Receptors were obtained from a man aged 18 to 29 in good health. Some clones in this sample may be carry-over from other donors' samples.

This clone was detected once. The V and J genes are TRBV27 and TRBJ2-7, with TRBD2 identical over 12 bases. Germline V gene sequence: CDR1 MNHEY, CDR2 SMNVEV (reference sequence). Unmatched junction bases numbered 4, after V lost 6 bases and J lost 1 base. The CDR3 is 15 amino acids. The CDR3 nucleotides are TGTGCCAGCAGGTCTAGCGGGAGGGTGTCCTACGAGCAGTACTTC. Its translation is CASRSSGRVSYEQYF.

In its sample, this clone was seen once. J is TRBJ2-7 and V is TRBV29-1, with a possible D match to TRBD1 (5 bases). The CDR3 totals 13 residues. Trimming removed 4 bases at V and 4 bases at J, with 14 bases between. Germline V CDR1 and CDR2: SQVTM, ANQGSEA. In DNA, the CDR3 is TGCAGCGTTGCAGGCAGACAGTCTTACGAGCAGTACTTC. It yields the protein CSVAGRQSYEQYF.

This chain links TRBV19 with TRBJ1-3; 7 bases agree with TRBD1. The ends lost 3 bases at V and 0 bases at J; junction bases unmatched: 5. Germline CDR1 is LNHDA and CDR2 is SQIVND (reference sequence). The CDR3 is 16 amino acids. The CDR3 loop is CASSMGRDSSGNTIYF. The CDR3, as DNA: TGTGCCAGTAGTATGGGAAGGGACAGCTCTGGAAACACCATATATTTT.

The DNA of the CDR3 is TGTGCCAGCAGCGAAGGCCCCTATAGCAATCAGCCCCAGCATTTT. Protein product: CASSEGPYSNQPQHF. V and J are TRBV5-5 and TRBJ1-5; D not resolved. The V and J ends lost 4 bases and 0 bases respectively, with 11 bases between them. The V gene's germline CDR1 is SGHKS and CDR2 YYEKEE (reference sequence). This CDR3 is built from 15 residues.

The V call is TRBV9, the J call TRBJ2-2; no clear D gene. Trimming shortened V by 0 bases and J by 6 bases, and 12 bases separated the two germline ends. Per germline, CDR1 SGDLS and CDR2 YYNGEE. The CDR3 consists of 15 residues. DNA for the CDR3: TGTGCCAGCAGCGTAGTCTCCTGGTCGTCCGGGGAGCTGTTTTTT. This sequence encodes CASSVVSWSSGELFF.